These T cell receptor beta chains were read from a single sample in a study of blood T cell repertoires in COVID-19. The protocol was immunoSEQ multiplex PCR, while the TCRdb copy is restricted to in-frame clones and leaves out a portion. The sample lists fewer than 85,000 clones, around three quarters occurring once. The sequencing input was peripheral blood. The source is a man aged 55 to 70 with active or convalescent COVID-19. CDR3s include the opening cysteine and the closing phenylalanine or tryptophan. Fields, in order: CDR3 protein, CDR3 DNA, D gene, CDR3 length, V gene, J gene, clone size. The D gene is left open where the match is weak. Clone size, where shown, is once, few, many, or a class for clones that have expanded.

cdr3_aa: CASSLGWEGNANTGELFF
cdr3_nt: TGTGCCAGCAGCTTAGGGTGGGAGGGTAACGCGAACACCGGGGAGCTGTTTTTT
d_call: TRBD2
cdr3_length: 18
v_call: TRBV7-8
j_call: TRBJ2-2
clone_size: NA

cdr3_aa: CASSGADRGQPQHF
cdr3_nt: TGTGCCAGCAGTGGAGCGGACAGGGGGCAGCCCCAGCATTTT
d_call: TRBD1
cdr3_length: 14
v_call: TRBV2
j_call: TRBJ1-5
clone_size: NA

cdr3_aa: CASYRGSGTYEQYF
cdr3_nt: TGTGCCAGCTATCGAGGTAGCGGAACCTACGAGCAGTACTTC
d_call: NA
cdr3_length: 14
v_call: TRBV6-5
j_call: TRBJ2-7
clone_size: NA

cdr3_aa: CASSPGPLQETQYF
cdr3_nt: TGTGCCAGCAGCCCTGGGCCTCTCCAAGAGACCCAGTACTTC
d_call: NA
cdr3_length: 14
v_call: TRBV5-5
j_call: TRBJ2-5
clone_size: NA

cdr3_aa: CASRLDRTGELFF
cdr3_nt: TGTGCCAGCAGACTAGACAGGACCGGGGAGCTGTTTTTT
d_call: NA
cdr3_length: 13
v_call: TRBV2
j_call: TRBJ2-2
clone_size: NA

cdr3_aa: CASSFIGVTGELFF
cdr3_nt: TGTGCCAGCAGTTTTATAGGAGTCACCGGGGAGCTGTTTTTT
d_call: NA
cdr3_length: 14
v_call: TRBV28
j_call: TRBJ2-2
clone_size: few

cdr3_aa: CASSTGQGNLQYF
cdr3_nt: TGCGCCAGCAGCACCGGACAGGGGAATCTGCAGTACTTC
d_call: TRBD1
cdr3_length: 13
v_call: TRBV5-1
j_call: TRBJ2-7
clone_size: NA

cdr3_aa: CASSLVFQPQHF
cdr3_nt: TGTGCCAGCAGTTTAGTCTTCCAGCCCCAGCATTTT
d_call: NA
cdr3_length: 12
v_call: TRBV28
j_call: TRBJ1-5
clone_size: once

cdr3_aa: CASITNGRTEAFF
cdr3_nt: TGTGCCAGTATCACTAACGGAAGAACTGAAGCTTTCTTT
d_call: NA
cdr3_length: 13
v_call: TRBV19
j_call: TRBJ1-1
clone_size: NA

cdr3_aa: CASSLEGGLSYEQYF
cdr3_nt: TGCGCCAGCAGCTTGGAGGGCGGACTCTCCTACGAGCAGTACTTC
d_call: NA
cdr3_length: 15
v_call: TRBV5-1
j_call: TRBJ2-7
clone_size: NA

cdr3_aa: CASSSQGRYGYTF
cdr3_nt: TGTGCCAGCAGTTCACAGGGGAGGTATGGCTACACCTTC
d_call: TRBD1
cdr3_length: 13
v_call: TRBV28
j_call: TRBJ1-2
clone_size: NA

cdr3_aa: CASSPQFASWPPPDEQYF
cdr3_nt: TGTGCCAGCAGCCCCCAGTTCGCTTCTTGGCCGCCTCCCGACGAGCAGTACTTC
d_call: NA
cdr3_length: 18
v_call: TRBV7-9
j_call: TRBJ2-7
clone_size: NA

cdr3_aa: CASSGVARDRVSGANVLTF
cdr3_nt: TGTGCCAGCAGTGGAGTCGCGCGGGACAGGGTGTCTGGGGCCAACGTCCTGACTTTC
d_call: TRBD1
cdr3_length: 19
v_call: TRBV6-1
j_call: TRBJ2-6
clone_size: NA

cdr3_aa: CSVRDRGNYGYTF
cdr3_nt: TGCAGCGTCCGGGACAGGGGTAACTATGGCTACACCTTC
d_call: TRBD1
cdr3_length: 13
v_call: TRBV29-1
j_call: TRBJ1-2
clone_size: NA

cdr3_aa: CASSPTDRGTDTQYF
cdr3_nt: TGTGCCAGCAGCCCCACGGACAGGGGAACAGATACGCAGTATTTT
d_call: TRBD1
cdr3_length: 15
v_call: TRBV5-4
j_call: TRBJ2-3
clone_size: NA

cdr3_aa: CASSDPQGYAFF
cdr3_nt: TGCGCCAGCAGCGATCCCCAGGGCTATGCTTTCTTT
d_call: NA
cdr3_length: 12
v_call: TRBV5-1
j_call: TRBJ1-1
clone_size: few

cdr3_aa: CASSPRSGGPNEQFF
cdr3_nt: TGTGCCAGCAGCCCCCGCAGCGGGGGGCCCAATGAGCAGTTCTTC
d_call: TRBD2
cdr3_length: 15
v_call: TRBV9
j_call: TRBJ2-1
clone_size: NA

cdr3_aa: CASSEVMPRVTSGNTIYF
cdr3_nt: TGTGCCAGCAGTGAAGTTATGCCGCGGGTGACCTCTGGAAACACCATATATTTT
d_call: NA
cdr3_length: 18
v_call: TRBV6-1
j_call: TRBJ1-3
clone_size: NA

cdr3_aa: CASSDSRLEGTGSYEQYF
cdr3_nt: TGTGCCAGCAGTGACTCGAGACTTGAAGGGACAGGGAGCTACGAGCAGTACTTC
d_call: TRBD1
cdr3_length: 18
v_call: TRBV6-4
j_call: TRBJ2-7
clone_size: NA

cdr3_aa: CASRGPGQSYNEQFF
cdr3_nt: TGTGCCAGCAGGGGACCGGGACAGTCCTACAATGAGCAGTTCTTC
d_call: TRBD1
cdr3_length: 15
v_call: TRBV2
j_call: TRBJ2-1
clone_size: NA

cdr3_aa: CASSGGEVQGYGYTF
cdr3_nt: TGTGCCAGCTCAGGAGGTGAAGTACAGGGCTATGGCTACACCTTC
d_call: NA
cdr3_length: 15
v_call: TRBV18
j_call: TRBJ1-2
clone_size: few

cdr3_aa: CAISESAAGANNEQFF
cdr3_nt: TGTGCCATCAGTGAGTCGGCAGCGGGGGCCAATAATGAGCAGTTCTTC
d_call: TRBD2
cdr3_length: 16
v_call: TRBV10-3
j_call: TRBJ2-1
clone_size: NA

cdr3_aa: CASSQELRTEAFF
cdr3_nt: TGTGCCAGCAGCCAGGAACTGAGGACTGAAGCTTTCTTT
d_call: NA
cdr3_length: 13
v_call: TRBV14
j_call: TRBJ1-1
clone_size: NA

cdr3_aa: CASSLTDSDTQYF
cdr3_nt: TGTGCCAGCAGCTTAACGGACTCAGATACGCAGTATTTT
d_call: NA
cdr3_length: 13
v_call: TRBV7-8
j_call: TRBJ2-3
clone_size: NA

cdr3_aa: CASIQLGWDQPQHF
cdr3_nt: TGTGCCAGCATCCAACTAGGGTGGGATCAGCCCCAGCATTTT
d_call: NA
cdr3_length: 14
v_call: TRBV6-5
j_call: TRBJ1-5
clone_size: NA

cdr3_aa: CASSSGTYEQYF
cdr3_nt: TGTGCCAGCAGCAGCGGGACCTACGAGCAGTACTTC
d_call: TRBD2
cdr3_length: 12
v_call: TRBV11-2
j_call: TRBJ2-7
clone_size: NA

cdr3_aa: CASSLTGQYQETQYF
cdr3_nt: TGTGCCAGCAGCCTAACGGGACAGTATCAAGAGACCCAGTACTTC
d_call: TRBD1
cdr3_length: 15
v_call: TRBV7-3
j_call: TRBJ2-5
clone_size: NA

cdr3_aa: CASSLWSLWAEKLFF
cdr3_nt: TGTGCCAGCAGCTTGTGGTCCCTCTGGGCTGAAAAACTGTTTTTT
d_call: NA
cdr3_length: 15
v_call: TRBV5-6
j_call: TRBJ1-4
clone_size: few

cdr3_aa: CASSPVTGGYGYTF
cdr3_nt: TGTGCCAGCAGCCCGGTGACAGGGGGGTATGGCTACACCTTC
d_call: TRBD1
cdr3_length: 14
v_call: TRBV3-1/TRBV3-2
j_call: TRBJ1-2
clone_size: NA

cdr3_aa: CASSAQTGTNEKLFF
cdr3_nt: TGCGCCAGCAGCGCCCAGACAGGGACTAATGAAAAACTGTTTTTT
d_call: TRBD1
cdr3_length: 15
v_call: TRBV5-1
j_call: TRBJ1-4
clone_size: NA

cdr3_aa: CASATWTGGTDTQYF
cdr3_nt: TGTGCCAGCGCCACTTGGACAGGGGGCACAGATACGCAGTATTTT
d_call: TRBD1
cdr3_length: 15
v_call: TRBV28
j_call: TRBJ2-3
clone_size: NA

cdr3_aa: CASSETGSYEQYF
cdr3_nt: TGTGCCAGCAGTGAGACGGGCTCCTACGAGCAGTACTTC
d_call: NA
cdr3_length: 13
v_call: TRBV6-1
j_call: TRBJ2-7
clone_size: NA

cdr3_aa: CASSLNRGPYEQYF
cdr3_nt: TGTGCCAGCAGTCTTAACAGGGGACCCTACGAGCAGTACTTC
d_call: TRBD1
cdr3_length: 14
v_call: TRBV2
j_call: TRBJ2-7
clone_size: NA

cdr3_aa: CASVLRDRGSRLYNEQFF
cdr3_nt: TGTGCCAGCGTACTCCGGGACAGGGGGAGTAGGTTATACAATGAGCAGTTCTTC
d_call: TRBD1
cdr3_length: 18
v_call: TRBV3-1/TRBV3-2
j_call: TRBJ2-1
clone_size: NA

cdr3_aa: CATTSGATDTQYF
cdr3_nt: TGTGCCACCACTAGCGGGGCTACAGATACGCAGTATTTT
d_call: TRBD2
cdr3_length: 13
v_call: TRBV19
j_call: TRBJ2-3
clone_size: NA

cdr3_aa: CASSSLWSSGNTIYF
cdr3_nt: TGTGCCAGCAGCTCCTTGTGGAGCTCTGGAAACACCATATATTTT
d_call: NA
cdr3_length: 15
v_call: TRBV2
j_call: TRBJ1-3
clone_size: NA